This TCR beta chain is drawn from a study of T cell responses to AZD1222 COVID-19 vaccine. Whole-study results and caveats: In all cases, repertoires were sampled only after the peak T cell response. Most donors were white British and more were female, and clonal diversity was possibly underestimated. Spike was spanned by vaccine-associated CD4 TCRs, which were dominant at 160-218 and 743-854. Just 5 or 6 AZD1222 recipients tested seropositive at baseline.

CDR1 and CDR2 from the germline V gene are SGHNT and YYREEE (reference sequence). Trimming shortened V by 3 bases and J by 4 bases, and 16 bases separated the two germline ends. The CDR3 totals 15 residues. The data were produced by immunoSEQ multiplex PCR, yet TCRdb's version contains in-frame clones alone and is incomplete. The sample lists tens of thousands of clones, 80% seen once, with around 15% in the top ten. Note on this clone: Its antigen is as yet unknown.

The V call is TRBV5-4, the J call TRBJ2-5; D possibly matches TRBD1 or TRBD2 (5 bases each). The TCR originated in an adult who received the AZD1222 COVID-19 vaccine. This specimen was peripheral blood, taken 28 days after the second AZD1222 dose. DNA for the CDR3: TGTGCCAGCAGCTGGGCCATAACAGGAGGAGAGACCCAGTACTTC. Encoded protein: CASSWAITGGETQYF.